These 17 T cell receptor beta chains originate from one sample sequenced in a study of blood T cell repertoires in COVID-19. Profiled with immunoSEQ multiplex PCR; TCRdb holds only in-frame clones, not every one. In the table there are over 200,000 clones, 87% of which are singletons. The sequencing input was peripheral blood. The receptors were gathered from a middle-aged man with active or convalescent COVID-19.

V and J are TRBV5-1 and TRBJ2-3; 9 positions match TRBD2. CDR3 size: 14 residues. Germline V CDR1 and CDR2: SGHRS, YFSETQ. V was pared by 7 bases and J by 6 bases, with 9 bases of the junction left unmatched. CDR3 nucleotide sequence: TGCGCCAGCTTAGCGGGAGCGGCTGGGGATACGCAGTATTTT. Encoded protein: CASLAGAAGDTQYF.

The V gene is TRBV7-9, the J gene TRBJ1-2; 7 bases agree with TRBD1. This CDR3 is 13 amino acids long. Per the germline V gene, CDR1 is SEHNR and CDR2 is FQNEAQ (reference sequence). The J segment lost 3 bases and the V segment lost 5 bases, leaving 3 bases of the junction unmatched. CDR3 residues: CASSLTGDYGYTF. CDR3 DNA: TGTGCCAGCAGCCTTACAGGGGACTATGGCTACACCTTC. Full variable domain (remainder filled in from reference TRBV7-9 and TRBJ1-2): DTGVSQNPRHKITKRGQNVTFRCDPISEHNRLYWYRQTLGQGPEFLTYFQNEAQLEKSRLLSDRFSAERPKGSFSTLEIQRTEQGDSAMYLCASSLTGDYGYTFGSGTRLTVV.

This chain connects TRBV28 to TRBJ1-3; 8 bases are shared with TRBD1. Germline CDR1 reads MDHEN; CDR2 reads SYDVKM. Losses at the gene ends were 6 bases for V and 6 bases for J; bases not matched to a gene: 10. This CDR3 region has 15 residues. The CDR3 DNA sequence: TGTGCCAGCAGCTCTCTAACGACAGGGGTAAACACCATATATTTT. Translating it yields CASSSLTTGVNTIYF.

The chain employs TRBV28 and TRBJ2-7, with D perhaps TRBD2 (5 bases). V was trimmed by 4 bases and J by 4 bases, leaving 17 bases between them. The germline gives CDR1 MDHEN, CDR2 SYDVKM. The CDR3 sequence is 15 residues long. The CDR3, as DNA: TGTGCCAGCAGTTCCGGAACCCGAGGGCCATACGAGCAGTACTTC. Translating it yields CASSSGTRGPYEQYF.

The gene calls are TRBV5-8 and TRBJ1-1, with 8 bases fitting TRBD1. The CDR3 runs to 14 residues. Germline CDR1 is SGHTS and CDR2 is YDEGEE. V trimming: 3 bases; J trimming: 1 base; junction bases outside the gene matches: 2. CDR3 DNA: TGTGCCAGCAGCTATGGACAGGGGAACACTGAAGCTTTCTTT. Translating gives CASSYGQGNTEAFF.

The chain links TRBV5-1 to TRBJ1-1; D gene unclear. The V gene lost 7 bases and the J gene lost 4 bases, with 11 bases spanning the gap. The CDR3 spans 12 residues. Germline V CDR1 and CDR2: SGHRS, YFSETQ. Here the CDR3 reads CASGDVGTEAFF. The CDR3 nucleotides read TGCGCCAGCGGAGATGTGGGCACTGAAGCTTTCTTT.

The chain's CDR3 is CASSLKRSPAYEQYF. The DNA for the CDR3 is TGTGCCAGCAGTTTAAAGAGGTCCCCCGCCTACGAGCAGTACTTC. The V call is TRBV27, the J call TRBJ2-7; D remains unclear. Between the trimmed V and J ends, which lost 2 bases and 2 bases, there was a span of 13 bases. This CDR3 spans 15 amino acids. The germline V gene has CDR1 MNHEY and CDR2 SMNVEV (reference sequence).

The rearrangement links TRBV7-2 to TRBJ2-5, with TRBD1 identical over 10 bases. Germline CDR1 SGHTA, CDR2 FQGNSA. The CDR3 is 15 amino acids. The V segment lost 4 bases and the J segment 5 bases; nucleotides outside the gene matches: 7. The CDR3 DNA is TGTGCCAGCAGCTACTCCGGGACAGGGGCGGAGACCCAGTACTTC. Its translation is CASSYSGTGAETQYF.

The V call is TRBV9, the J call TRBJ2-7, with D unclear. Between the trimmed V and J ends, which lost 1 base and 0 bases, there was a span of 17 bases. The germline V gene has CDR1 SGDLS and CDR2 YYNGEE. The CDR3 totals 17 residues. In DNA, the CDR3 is TGTGCCAGCAGCGTACCGGTCAGATCCTGGAGCTCCTACGAGCAGTACTTC. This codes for CASSVPVRSWSSYEQYF.

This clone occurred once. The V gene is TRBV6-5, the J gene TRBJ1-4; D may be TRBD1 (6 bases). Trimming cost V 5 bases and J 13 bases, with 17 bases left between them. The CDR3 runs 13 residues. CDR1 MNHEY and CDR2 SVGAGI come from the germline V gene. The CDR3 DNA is TGTGCCAGCAGTCCGCCGGCAGTGGACAGACTGTTTTTT. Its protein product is CASSPPAVDRLFF.

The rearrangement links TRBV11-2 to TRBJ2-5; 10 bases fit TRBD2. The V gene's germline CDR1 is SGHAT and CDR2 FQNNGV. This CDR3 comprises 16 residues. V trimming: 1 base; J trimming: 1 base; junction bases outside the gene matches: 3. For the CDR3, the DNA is TGTGCCAGCAGCTTAGTTCCTAGCGGGGGCCAAGAGACCCAGTACTTC. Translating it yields CASSLVPSGGQETQYF.

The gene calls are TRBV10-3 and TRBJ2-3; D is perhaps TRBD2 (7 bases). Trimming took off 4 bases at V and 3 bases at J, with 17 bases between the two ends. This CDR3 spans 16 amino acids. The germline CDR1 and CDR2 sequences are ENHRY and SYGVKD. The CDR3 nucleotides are TGTGCCATCAGTGGGGGGCCGGAGCGGGGTACAGATACGCAGTATTTT. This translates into CAISGGPERGTDTQYF.

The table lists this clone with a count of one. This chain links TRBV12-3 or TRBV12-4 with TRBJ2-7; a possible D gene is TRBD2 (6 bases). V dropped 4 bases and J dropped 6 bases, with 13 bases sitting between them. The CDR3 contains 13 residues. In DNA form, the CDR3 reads TGTGCCAGCAGTTCAACACGCGGGGTCGAGCAGTACTTC. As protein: CASSSTRGVEQYF.

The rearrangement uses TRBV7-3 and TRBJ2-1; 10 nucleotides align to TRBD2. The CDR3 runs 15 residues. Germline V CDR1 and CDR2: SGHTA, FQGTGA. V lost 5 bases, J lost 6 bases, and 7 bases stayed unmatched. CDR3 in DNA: TGTGCCAGCAGCCCCATGGGGACTAGCGCCAATGAGCAGTTCTTC. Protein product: CASSPMGTSANEQFF.

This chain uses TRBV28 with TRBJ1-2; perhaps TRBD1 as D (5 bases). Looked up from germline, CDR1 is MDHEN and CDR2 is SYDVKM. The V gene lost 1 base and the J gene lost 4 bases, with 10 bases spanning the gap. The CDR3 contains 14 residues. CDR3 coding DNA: TGTGCCAGCAGTTTATTAGACAGCTCCTATGGCTACACCTTC. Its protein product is CASSLLDSSYGYTF.

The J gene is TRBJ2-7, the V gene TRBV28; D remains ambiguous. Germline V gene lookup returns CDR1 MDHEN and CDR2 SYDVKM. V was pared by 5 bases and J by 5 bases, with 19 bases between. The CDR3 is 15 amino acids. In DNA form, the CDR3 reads TGTGCCAGCAGTCCATCTAGGCAGTACGTCCACGAGCAGTACTTC. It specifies CASSPSRQYVHEQYF.

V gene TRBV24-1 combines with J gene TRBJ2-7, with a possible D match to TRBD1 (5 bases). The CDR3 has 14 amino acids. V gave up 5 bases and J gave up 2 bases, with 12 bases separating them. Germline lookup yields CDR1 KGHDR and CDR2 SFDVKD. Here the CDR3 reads CATSGSRAPYEQYF. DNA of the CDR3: TGTGCCACCAGTGGCAGCAGGGCCCCCTACGAGCAGTACTTC.